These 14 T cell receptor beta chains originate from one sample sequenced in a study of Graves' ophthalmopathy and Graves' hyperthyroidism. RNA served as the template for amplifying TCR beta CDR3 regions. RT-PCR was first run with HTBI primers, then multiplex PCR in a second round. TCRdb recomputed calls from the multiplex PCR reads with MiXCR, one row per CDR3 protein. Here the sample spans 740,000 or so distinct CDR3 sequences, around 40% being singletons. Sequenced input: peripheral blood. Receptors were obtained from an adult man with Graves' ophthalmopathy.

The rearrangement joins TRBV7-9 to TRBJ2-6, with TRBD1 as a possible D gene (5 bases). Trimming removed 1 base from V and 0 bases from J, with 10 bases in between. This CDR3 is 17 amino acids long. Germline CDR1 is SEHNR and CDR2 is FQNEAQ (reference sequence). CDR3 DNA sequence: TGTGCCAGCAGCTTAGGGACGACAGTCTCTGGGGCCAACGTCCTGACTTTC. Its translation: CASSLGTTVSGANVLTF.

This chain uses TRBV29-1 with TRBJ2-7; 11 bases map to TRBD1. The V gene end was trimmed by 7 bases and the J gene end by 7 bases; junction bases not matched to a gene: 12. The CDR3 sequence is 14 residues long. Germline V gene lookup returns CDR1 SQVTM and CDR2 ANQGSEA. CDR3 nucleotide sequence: TGCAGCGCTATGGGACAGGGGGTGGCGAGTGAGCAGTACTTC. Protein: CSAMGQGVASEQYF.

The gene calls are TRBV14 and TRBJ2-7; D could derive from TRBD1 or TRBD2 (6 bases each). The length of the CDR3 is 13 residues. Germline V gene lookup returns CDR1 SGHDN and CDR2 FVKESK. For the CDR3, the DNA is TGTGCTAGAGCAGGCAGGGGAGGCGACGAGCAGTACTTC. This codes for CARAGRGGDEQYF. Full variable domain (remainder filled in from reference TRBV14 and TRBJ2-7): EAGVTQFPSHSVIEKGQTVTLRCDPISGHDNLYWYRRVMGKEIKFLLHFVKESKQDESGMPNNRFLAERTGGTYSTLKVQPAELEDSGVYFCARAGRGGDEQYFGPGTRLTVT.

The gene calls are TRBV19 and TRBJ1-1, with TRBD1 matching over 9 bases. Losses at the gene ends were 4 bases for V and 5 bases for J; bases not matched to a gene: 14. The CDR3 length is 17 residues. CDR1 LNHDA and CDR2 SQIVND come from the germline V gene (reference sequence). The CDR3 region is CASSTRQGVVVGTEAFF. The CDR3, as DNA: TGTGCCAGTAGTACCCGACAGGGGGTAGTAGTCGGGACTGAAGCTTTCTTT.

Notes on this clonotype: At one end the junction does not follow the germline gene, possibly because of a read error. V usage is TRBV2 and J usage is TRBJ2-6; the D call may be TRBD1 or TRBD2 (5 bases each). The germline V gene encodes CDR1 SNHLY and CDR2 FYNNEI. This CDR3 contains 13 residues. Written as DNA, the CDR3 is TGTGCCAGCAGTGAGCCTGGGGGCAACGTCCTGACTTTC. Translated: CASSEPGGNVLTF.

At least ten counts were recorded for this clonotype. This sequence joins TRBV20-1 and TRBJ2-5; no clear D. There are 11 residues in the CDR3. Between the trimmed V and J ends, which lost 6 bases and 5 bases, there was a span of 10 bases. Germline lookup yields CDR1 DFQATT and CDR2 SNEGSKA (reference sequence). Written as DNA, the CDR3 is TGCAGTGCCCTCGTCTTCGAGACCCAGTACTTC. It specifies CSALVFETQYF.

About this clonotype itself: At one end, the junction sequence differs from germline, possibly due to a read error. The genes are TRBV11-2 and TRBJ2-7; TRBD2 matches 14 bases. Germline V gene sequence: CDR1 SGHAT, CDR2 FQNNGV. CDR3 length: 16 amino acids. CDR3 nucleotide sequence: TGTGCCGGCAGTCTATCGTGGGGACTAGCGGGAGAAGAGCAGTACTTC. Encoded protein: CAGSLSWGLAGEEQYF.

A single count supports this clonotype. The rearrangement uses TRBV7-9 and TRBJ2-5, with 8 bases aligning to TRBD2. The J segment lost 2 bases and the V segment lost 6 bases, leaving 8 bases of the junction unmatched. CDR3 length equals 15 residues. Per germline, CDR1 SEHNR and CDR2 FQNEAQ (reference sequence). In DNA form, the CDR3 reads TGTGCCAGCAGTCTCGGGGGGGCCCTGCAAGAGACCCAGTACTTC. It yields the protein CASSLGGALQETQYF.

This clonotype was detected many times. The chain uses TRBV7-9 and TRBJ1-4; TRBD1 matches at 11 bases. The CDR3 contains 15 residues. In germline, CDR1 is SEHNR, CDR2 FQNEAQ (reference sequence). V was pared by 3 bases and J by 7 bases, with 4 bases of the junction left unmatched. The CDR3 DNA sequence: TGTGCCAGCAGCTTGCGGACAGGGGGCAGTGAAAAACTGTTTTTT. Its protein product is CASSLRTGGSEKLFF.

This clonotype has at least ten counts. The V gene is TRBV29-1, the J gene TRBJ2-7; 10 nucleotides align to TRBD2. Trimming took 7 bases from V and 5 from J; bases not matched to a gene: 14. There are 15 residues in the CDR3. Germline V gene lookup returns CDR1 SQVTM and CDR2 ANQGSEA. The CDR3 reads CSATSGSGRLNEQYF. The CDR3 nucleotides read TGCAGCGCCACATCGGGTAGCGGGAGGCTAAACGAGCAGTACTTC.

The CDR3 DNA sequence: TGTGCCAGCAGCCAAGATGGGGACAGGAGGGAAAAACTGTTTTTT. Protein: CASSQDGDRREKLFF. This chain links TRBV7-9 with TRBJ1-4, with 8 bases that match TRBD1. The J segment lost 8 bases and the V segment lost 5 bases, leaving 10 bases of the junction unmatched. Germline CDR1 reads SEHNR; CDR2 reads FQNEAQ (reference sequence). The CDR3 sequence is 15 residues long.

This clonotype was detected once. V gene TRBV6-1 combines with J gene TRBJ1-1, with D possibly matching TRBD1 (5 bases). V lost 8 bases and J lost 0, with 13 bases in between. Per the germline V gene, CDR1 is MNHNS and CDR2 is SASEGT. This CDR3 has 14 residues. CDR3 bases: TGTGCCAGCTCACCGACAGCTATGAACACTGAAGCTTTCTTT. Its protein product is CASSPTAMNTEAFF.

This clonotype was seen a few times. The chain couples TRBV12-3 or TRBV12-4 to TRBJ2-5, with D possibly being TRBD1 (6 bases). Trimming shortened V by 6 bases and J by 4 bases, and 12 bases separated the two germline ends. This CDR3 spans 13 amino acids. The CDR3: CASRPQGSETQYF. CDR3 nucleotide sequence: TGTGCCAGCAGGCCACAGGGTTCAGAGACCCAGTACTTC.

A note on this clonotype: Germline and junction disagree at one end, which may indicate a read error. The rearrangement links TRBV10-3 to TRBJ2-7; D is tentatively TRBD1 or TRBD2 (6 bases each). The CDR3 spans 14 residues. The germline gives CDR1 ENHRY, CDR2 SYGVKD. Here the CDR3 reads CASSSFGGPYEQYF. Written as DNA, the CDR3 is TGTGCCAGCAGTTCCTTTGGGGGGCCCTACGAGCAGTACTTC.